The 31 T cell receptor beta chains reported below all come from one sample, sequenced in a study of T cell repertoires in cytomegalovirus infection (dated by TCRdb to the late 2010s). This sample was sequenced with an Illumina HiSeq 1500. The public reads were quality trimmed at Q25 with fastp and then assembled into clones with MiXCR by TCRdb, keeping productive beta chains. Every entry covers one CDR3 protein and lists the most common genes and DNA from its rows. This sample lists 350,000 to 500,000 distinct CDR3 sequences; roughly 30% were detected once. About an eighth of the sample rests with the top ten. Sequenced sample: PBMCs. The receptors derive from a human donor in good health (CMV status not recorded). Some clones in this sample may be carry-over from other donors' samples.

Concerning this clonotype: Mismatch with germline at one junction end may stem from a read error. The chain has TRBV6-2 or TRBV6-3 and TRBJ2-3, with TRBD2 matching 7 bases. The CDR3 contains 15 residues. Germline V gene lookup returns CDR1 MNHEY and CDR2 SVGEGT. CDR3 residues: CDSRPIGGNTDTQYF. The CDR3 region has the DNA TGTGACAGCAGGCCTATCGGGGGGAACACAGATACGCAGTATTTT.

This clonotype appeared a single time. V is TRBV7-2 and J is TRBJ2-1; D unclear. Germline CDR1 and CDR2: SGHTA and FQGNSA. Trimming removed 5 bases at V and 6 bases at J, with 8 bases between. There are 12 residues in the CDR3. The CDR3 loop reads CASSTQGNEQFF. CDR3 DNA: TGTGCCAGCAGCACCCAAGGCAATGAGCAGTTCTTC.

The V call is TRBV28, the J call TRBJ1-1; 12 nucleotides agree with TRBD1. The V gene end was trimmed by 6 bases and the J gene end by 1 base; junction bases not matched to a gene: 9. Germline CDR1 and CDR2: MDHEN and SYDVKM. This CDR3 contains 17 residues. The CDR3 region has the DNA TGTGCCAGCAGCTCTACCGGGACAGGGGGCCGGAACACTGAAGCTTTCTTT. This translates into CASSSTGTGGRNTEAFF.

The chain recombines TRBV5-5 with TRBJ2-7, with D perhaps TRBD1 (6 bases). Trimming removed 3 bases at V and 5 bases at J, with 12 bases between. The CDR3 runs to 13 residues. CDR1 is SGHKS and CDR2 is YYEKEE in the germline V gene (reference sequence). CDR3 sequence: CASSSPGADEQYF. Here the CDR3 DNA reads TGTGCCAGCAGCTCCCCAGGGGCGGACGAGCAGTACTTC.

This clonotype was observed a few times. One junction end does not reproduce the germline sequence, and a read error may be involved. The chain's CDR3 is CASSLVSSGVTDTQYF. CDR3 nucleotides: TGTGCCAGCAGCTTGGTTTCTAGCGGGGTCACAGATACGCAGTATTTT. The chain carries TRBV5-3 and TRBJ2-3; 9 bases match TRBD2. TRBV5-3 is an open reading frame, and its role is uncertain. The CDR3 has 16 amino acids.

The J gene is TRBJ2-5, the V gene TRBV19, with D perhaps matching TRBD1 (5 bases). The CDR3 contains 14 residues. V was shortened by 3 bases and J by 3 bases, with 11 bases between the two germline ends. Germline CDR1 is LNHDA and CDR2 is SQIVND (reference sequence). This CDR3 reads CASSIRQQKETQYF. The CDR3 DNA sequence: TGTGCCAGTAGTATTAGACAGCAAAAAGAGACCCAGTACTTC.

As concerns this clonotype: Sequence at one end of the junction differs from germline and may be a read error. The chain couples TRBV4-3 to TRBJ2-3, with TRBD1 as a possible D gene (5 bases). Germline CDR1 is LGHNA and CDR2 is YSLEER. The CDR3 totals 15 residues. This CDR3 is CASRQDPRETDTQSF. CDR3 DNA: TGCGCCAGCAGACAAGATCCCAGGGAAACAGATACGCAGTCTTTT.

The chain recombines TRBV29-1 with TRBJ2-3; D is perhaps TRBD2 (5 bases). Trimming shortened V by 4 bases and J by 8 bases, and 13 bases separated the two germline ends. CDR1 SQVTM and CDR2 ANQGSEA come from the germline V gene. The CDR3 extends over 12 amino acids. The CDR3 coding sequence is TGCAGCGTTGGGACTGGACGGGGTACGCAGTATTTT. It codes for CSVGTGRGTQYF.

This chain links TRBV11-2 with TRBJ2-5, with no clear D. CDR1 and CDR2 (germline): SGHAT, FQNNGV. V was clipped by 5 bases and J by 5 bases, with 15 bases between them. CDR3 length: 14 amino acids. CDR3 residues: CASSNTPLRETQYF. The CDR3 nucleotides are TGTGCCAGCAGCAATACCCCCCTCAGGGAGACCCAGTACTTC.

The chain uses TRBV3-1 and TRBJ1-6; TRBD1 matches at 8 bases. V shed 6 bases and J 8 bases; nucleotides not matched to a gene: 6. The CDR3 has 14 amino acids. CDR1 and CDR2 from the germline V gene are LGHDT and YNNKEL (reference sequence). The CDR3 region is CASRPGQDYSPLHF. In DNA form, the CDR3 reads TGTGCCAGCAGACCGGGACAGGATTATTCACCCCTCCACTTT. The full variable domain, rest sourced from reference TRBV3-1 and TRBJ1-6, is DTAVSQTPKYLVTQMGNDKSIKCEQNLGHDTMYWYKQDSKKFLKIMFSYNNKELIINETVPNRFSPKSPDKAHLNLHINSLELGDSAVYFCASRPGQDYSPLHFGNGTRLTVT.

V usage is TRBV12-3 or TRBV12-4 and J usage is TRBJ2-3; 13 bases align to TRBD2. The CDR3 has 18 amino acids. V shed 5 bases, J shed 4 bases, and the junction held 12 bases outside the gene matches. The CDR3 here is CASSLRHPGLAGPDTQYF. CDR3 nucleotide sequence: TGTGCCAGCAGTCTACGACACCCGGGACTAGCGGGACCAGATACGCAGTATTTT.

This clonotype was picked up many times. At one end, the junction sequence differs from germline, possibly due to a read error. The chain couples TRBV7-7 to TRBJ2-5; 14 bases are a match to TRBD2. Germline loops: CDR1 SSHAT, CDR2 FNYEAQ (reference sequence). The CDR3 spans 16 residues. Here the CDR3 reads CASSLRTSGGPETQYF. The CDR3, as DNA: TGTGCTAGCAGCCTAAGGACTAGCGGGGGGCCAGAGACCCAGTACTTC. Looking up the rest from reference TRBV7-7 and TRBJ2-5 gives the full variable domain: GAGVSQSPRYKVTKRGQDVTLRCDPISSHATLYWYQQALGQGPEFLTYFNYEAQPDKSGLPSDRFSAERPEGSISTLTIQRTEQRDSAMYRCASSLRTSGGPETQYFGPGTRLLVL.

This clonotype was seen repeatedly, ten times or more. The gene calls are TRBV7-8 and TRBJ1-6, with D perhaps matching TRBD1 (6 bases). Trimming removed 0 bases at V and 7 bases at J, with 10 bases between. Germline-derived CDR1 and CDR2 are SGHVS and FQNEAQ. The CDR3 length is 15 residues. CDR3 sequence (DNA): TGTGCCAGCAGCTTAGCAGGGGGGCCCAATTCACCCCTCCACTTT. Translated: CASSLAGGPNSPLHF.

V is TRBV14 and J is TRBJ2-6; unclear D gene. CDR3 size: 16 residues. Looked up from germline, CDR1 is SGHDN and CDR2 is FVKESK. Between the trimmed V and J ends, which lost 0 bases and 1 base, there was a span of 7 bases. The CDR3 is CASSQDRVSGANVLTF. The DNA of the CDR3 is TGTGCCAGCAGCCAAGATCGGGTGTCTGGGGCCAACGTCCTGACTTTC. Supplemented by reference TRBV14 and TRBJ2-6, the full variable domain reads EAGVTQFPSHSVIEKGQTVTLRCDPISGHDNLYWYRRVMGKEIKFLLHFVKESKQDESGMPNNRFLAERTGGTYSTLKVQPAELEDSGVYFCASSQDRVSGANVLTFGAGSRLTVL.

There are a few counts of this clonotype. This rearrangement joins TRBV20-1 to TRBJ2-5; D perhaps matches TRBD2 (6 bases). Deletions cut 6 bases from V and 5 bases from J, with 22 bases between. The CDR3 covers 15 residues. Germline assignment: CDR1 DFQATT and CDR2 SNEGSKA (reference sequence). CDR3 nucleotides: TGCAGTGCCTCTTCGTGGCGCGGGGAAGCGGAGACCCAGTACTTC. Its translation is CSASSWRGEAETQYF.

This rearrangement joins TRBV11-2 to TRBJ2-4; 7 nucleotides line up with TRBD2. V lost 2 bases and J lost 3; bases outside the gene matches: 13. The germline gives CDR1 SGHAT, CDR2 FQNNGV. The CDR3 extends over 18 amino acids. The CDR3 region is CASSLYIVASGYKNIQYF. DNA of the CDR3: TGTGCCAGCAGCTTATACATTGTGGCTAGCGGTTACAAAAACATTCAGTACTTC.

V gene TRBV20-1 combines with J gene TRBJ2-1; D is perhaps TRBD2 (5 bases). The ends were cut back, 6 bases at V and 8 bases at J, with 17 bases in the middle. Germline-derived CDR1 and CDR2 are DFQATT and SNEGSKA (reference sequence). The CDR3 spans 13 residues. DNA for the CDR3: TGCAGTGCCGTCGTAGAGGGCAGGTATGAGCAGTTCTTC. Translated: CSAVVEGRYEQFF.

The CDR3: CASREGSYEQYF. As DNA, the CDR3 is TGTGCCAGCAGGGAGGGTTCCTACGAGCAGTACTTC. The chain uses TRBV11-2 and TRBJ2-7; possible D gene TRBD2, 6 bases. CDR1 and CDR2 (germline): SGHAT, FQNNGV. The CDR3 is 12 amino acids. The V end lost 6 bases, the J end lost 1 base, and 7 bases lay between the germline ends.

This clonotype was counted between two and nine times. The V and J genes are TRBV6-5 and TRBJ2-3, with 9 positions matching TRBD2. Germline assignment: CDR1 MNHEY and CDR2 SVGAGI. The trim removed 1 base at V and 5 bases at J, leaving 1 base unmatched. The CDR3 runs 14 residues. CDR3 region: CASSYLAGEDTQYF. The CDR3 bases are TGTGCCAGCAGTTACTTAGCGGGGGAAGATACGCAGTATTTT.

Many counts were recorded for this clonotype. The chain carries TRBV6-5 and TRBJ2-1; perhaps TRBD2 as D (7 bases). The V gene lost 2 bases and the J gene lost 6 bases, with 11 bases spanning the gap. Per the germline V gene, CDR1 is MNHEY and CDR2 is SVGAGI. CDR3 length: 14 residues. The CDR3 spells CASSYGGAGNEQFF. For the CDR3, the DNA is TGTGCCAGCAGTTACGGGGGGGCCGGCAATGAGCAGTTCTTC.

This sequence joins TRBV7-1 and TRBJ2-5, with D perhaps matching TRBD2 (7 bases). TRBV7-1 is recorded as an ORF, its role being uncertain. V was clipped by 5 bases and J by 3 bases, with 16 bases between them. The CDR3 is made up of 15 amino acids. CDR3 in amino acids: CASSPRAGAEETQYF. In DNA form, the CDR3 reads TGTGCCAGCAGCCCTAGGGCGGGGGCAGAAGAGACCCAGTACTTC.

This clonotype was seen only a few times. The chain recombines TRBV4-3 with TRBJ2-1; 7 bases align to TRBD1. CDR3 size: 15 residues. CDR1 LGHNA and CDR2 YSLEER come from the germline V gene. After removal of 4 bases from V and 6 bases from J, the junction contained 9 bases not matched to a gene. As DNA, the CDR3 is TGCGCCAGCAGCCTCCGGGACAGCACGGCCAATGAGCAGTTCTTC. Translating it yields CASSLRDSTANEQFF.

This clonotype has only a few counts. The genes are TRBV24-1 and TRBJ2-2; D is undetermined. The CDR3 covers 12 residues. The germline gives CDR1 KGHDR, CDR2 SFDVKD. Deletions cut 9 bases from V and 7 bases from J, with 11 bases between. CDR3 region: CATRQGFGELFF. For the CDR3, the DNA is TGTGCCACCCGACAAGGGTTCGGGGAGCTGTTTTTT.

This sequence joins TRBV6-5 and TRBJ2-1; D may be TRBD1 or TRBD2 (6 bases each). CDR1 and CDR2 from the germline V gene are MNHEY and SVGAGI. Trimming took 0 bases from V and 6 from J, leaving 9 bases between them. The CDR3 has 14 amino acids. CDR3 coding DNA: TGTGCCAGCAGTTACTCGTGGGGGGCCAATGAGCAGTTCTTC. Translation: CASSYSWGANEQFF.

The DNA of the CDR3 is TGCGCCAGCAGCCAAGATCTGAATCAGAACACTGAAGCTTTCTTT. It encodes CASSQDLNQNTEAFF. The chain has TRBV4-1 and TRBJ1-1; no definite D call. With 0 bases removed from V and 1 base from J, the gap between germline ends came to 9 bases. The CDR3 sequence is 15 residues long. CDR1 is MGHRA, CDR2 YSYEKL, per germline.

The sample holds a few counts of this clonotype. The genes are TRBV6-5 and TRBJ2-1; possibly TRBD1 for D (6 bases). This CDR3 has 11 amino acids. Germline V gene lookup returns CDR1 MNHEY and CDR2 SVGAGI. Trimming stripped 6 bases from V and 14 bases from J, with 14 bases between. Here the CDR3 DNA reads TGTGCCAGCAGGACGACAGGTTGGGAGTTCTTC. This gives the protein CASRTTGWEFF.

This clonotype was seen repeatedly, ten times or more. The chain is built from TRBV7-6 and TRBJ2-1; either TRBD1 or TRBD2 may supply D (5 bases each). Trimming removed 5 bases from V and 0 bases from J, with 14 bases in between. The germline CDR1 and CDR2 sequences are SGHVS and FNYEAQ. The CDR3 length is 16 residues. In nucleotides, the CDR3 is TGTGCCAGCAGCCGACTCTGGGACGTCTCCTACAATGAGCAGTTCTTC. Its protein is CASSRLWDVSYNEQFF.

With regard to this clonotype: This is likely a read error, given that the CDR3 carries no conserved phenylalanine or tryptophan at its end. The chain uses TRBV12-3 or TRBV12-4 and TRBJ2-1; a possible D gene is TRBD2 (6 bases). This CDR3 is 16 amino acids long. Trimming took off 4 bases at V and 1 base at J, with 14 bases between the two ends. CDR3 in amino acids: CASSSIAGPSYNEQFL. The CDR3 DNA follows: TGTGCCAGCAGTTCGATTGCGGGGCCTTCCTACAATGAGCAGTTCTTA.

The CDR3 nucleotides read TGTGCCAGCAGCAGGGACAGGTTCACTGAAGCTTTCTTT. Translating it yields CASSRDRFTEAFF. This rearrangement joins TRBV11-3 to TRBJ1-1, with 8 nucleotides matching TRBD1. Germline loops: CDR1 SGHNT, CDR2 YENEEA. The CDR3 runs 13 residues. Trimming removed 5 bases from V and 4 bases from J; junction bases left unmatched: 3.

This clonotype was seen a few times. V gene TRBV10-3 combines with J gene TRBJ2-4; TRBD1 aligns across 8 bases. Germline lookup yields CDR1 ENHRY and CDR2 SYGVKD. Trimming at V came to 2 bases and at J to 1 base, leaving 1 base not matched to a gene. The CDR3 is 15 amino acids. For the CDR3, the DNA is TGTGCCATCAGTGAGACAGGGGGGGCCAAAAACATTCAGTACTTC. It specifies CAISETGGAKNIQYF.

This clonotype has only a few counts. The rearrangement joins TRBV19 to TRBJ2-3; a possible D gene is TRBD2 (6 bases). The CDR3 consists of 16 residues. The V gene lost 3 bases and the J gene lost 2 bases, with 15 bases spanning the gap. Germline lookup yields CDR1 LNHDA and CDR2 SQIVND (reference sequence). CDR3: CASSIWLKRATDTQYF. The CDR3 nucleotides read TGTGCCAGTAGTATTTGGTTGAAGCGGGCCACAGATACGCAGTATTTT.